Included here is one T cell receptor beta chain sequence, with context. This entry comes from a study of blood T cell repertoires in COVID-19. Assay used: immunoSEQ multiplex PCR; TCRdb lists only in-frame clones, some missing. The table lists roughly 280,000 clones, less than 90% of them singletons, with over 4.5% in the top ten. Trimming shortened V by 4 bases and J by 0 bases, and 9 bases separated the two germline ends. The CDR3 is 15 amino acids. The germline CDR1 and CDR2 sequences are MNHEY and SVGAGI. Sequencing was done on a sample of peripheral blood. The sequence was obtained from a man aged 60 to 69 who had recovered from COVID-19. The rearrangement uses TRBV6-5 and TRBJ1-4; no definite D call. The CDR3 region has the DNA TGTGCCAGCAGTTTTAGCGTCTCAACTAATGAAAAACTGTTTTTT. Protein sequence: CASSFSVSTNEKLFF.